This TCR beta chain was profiled in a study of CD8+ T cells in alopecia areata listed by TCRdb under 2018. Regarding the study in general: Treated patients were enrolled in an open-label pilot trial of oral tofacitinib at 5 to 10 mg twice daily for moderate-to-severe alopecia areata. Patients received tofacitinib for 6 to 18 months and were then followed off drug for 6 months to check for delayed response and recurrence. In treated patients, disease severity was measured using the SALT score, which gives the percentage of scalp surface area affected. The study used high-throughput TCRbeta sequencing to examine T cell clonal expansion in alopecia areata, in both the C3H/HeJ mouse model and human patients. Scalp tissue and sorted CD4+ and CD8+ peripheral blood T cells from patchy and totalis/universalis alopecia areata patients and from healthy controls were covered by human TCRbeta sequencing. Biopsies were taken from tofacitinib-treated patients at baseline and at 4 and 24 weeks of treatment, and a later scalp biopsy was taken in several of the tofacitinib-treated patients. Clonality in the scalp was compared among normal scalp (n=4), patchy alopecia areata scalp (n=8), and alopecia totalis/universalis scalp (n=8). RNA came from the PAXgene miRNA kit for fixed scalp, the miRNeasy kit for PBMCs, and the RNeasy kit for mouse skin. TCRbeta CDR3 regions were amplified by immunoSEQ multiplex PCR with 35 Vbeta forward and 13 Jbeta reverse primers.

The library was made by the immunoSEQ multiplex PCR assay. For TCR sequencing, RNA was extracted from every sample and reverse transcribed into cDNA to serve as template. SuperScript III was used to make first-strand cDNA, primed with a 2:1 mix of oligo-dT and random hexamers. Amplification bias was assessed with a synthetic immune receptor repertoire, and residual bias was removed computationally. On the study's bioinformatics: Raw reads were preprocessed to remove errors, and CDR3 was defined according to IMGT conventions as the region from the conserved cysteine to phenylalanine. To get clonality, Shannon entropy was normalized by log2 of the number of productive unique TCRs and the result was subtracted from 1. Scalp TCRbeta sequences were cross-referenced with sorted blood CD4 and CD8 repertoires so that the CD4 or CD8 identity of scalp clones could be inferred. What TCRdb holds here is the immuneACCESS table cut down to in-frame rearrangements. Part of the clones is not present; checked against another copy, under half of the missing clones reflect an unresolved V gene, and the others are unexplained. V, J and clone size are taken as reported in that table, and D and trimming were inferred from the DNA itself. The sample table contains about 180,000 clones; only one count was recorded for approximately 50% of them. The ten largest account for about 9.5% of the sample.

What the research found in general, with its limitations: Tofacitinib significantly lowered scalp clonality and the number of expanded CD8+ clones among the top 100 scalp clones. Unlike mouse skin, where gammadelta T cells dominate, normal human skin contains resident alphabeta T cells that get sequenced too, which complicates analysis of the scalp TCR repertoire. Because the treated cohort was small and had only one nonresponder, larger studies are needed to examine links between baseline CD8+ expansion and response. Compared with mice, TCR sequences shared between patients were less clear, possibly partly because of HLA diversity across the patient population. During tofacitinib treatment, many expanded lesional clones stuck around in both scalp and blood, and this persistence may partly explain why relapse happens after treatment is stopped. Compared with normal scalp, lesional scalp had higher clonality and more expanded CD8+ clones, particularly in alopecia totalis/universalis, a pattern that suggests antigenic drive.

The sample holds a few counts of this clone. Its antigen remains undetermined. No base quality information exists; no much larger clone differs at one position. The sample's treatment or condition label is to be understood as: oral pan-JAK inhibitor, 5-10 mg twice daily. Lesional scalp punch biopsies and peripheral blood were collected from alopecia areata patients. PBMCs were isolated by density centrifugation and stained for CD3, CD4 and CD8, and CD4+ and CD8+ T cells were sorted on a FACSAria. This sequence originates from a human donor with alopecia areata. This material consisted of CD8+ T cells sorted from blood, taken between weeks 51 and 52, from a patient treated with tofacitinib.

The CDR3 here reads CASSPRTGSYEQYF. The DNA sequence is TGTGCCAGCAGTCCAAGGACAGGATCCTACGAGCAGTACTTC. The receptor chain draws on TRBV27 and TRBJ2-7; 7 junctional bases match TRBD1. For CDR1 and CDR2, the germline V gene (reference sequence) lists MNHEY and SMNVEV. Counted from cysteine to phenylalanine, this CDR3 has 14 amino acids. Solely the CDR3 DNA is kept, with 42 bases framed from the first base. Trimming takes 5 bases off V and 1 base off J; junction bases not matched to a gene: 5.